The clone carrying this TCR beta chain was found once. This entry belongs to a study of CD8 T cells in Susac syndrome. An input of about 0.45 to 1 ug of RNA was subjected to reverse transcription using random hexamers. One entry per CDR3 protein, called by TCRdb with MiXCR from the immunoSEQ multiplex PCR reads. This sample has about 110,000 distinct CDR3 sequences, with roughly 94% found just once. The sample comprised CD8+ T cells from PBMCs. This TCR came from a human donor with Susac syndrome.

In DNA, the CDR3 is TGTGCCAGCAGCTTATCCCAGGGTACATTGATCAATGAGCAGTTCTTC. Amino acid sequence: CASSLSQGTLINEQFF. V and J are TRBV7-8 and TRBJ2-1; TRBD1 is a possible D gene (5 bases). The CDR3 spans 16 residues. The germline CDR1 and CDR2 sequences are SGHVS and FQNEAQ. Trimming cost V 2 bases and J 6 bases, with 17 bases left between them.